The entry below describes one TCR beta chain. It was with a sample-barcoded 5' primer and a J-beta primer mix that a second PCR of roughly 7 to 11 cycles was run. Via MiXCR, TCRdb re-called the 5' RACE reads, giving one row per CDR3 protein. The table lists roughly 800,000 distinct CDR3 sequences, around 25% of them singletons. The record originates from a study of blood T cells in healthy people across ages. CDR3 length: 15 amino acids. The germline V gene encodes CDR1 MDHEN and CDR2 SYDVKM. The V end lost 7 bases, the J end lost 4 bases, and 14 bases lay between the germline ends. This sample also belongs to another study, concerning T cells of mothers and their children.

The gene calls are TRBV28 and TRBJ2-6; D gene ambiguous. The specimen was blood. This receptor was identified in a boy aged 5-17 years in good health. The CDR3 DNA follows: TGTGCCAGCAATTCTGGAGTACCCGGGGCCAACGTCCTGACTTTC. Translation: CASNSGVPGANVLTF.